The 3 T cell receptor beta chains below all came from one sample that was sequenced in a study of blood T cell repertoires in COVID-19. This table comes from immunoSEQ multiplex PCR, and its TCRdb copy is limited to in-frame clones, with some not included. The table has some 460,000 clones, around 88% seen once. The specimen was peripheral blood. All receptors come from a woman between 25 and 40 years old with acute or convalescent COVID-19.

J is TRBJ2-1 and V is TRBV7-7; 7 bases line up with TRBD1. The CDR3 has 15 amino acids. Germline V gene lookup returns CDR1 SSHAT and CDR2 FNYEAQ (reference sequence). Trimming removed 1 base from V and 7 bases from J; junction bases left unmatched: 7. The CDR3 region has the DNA TGTGCCAGCAGCTTAGGGACAGGCCTTTCGAATGAGCAGTTCTTC. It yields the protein CASSLGTGLSNEQFF.

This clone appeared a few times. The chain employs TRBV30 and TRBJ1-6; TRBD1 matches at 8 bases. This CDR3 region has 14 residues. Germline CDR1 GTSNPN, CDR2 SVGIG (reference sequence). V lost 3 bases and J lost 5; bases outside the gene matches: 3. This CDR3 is CAWSGGQDNSPLHF. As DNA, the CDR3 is TGTGCCTGGAGCGGGGGACAGGATAATTCACCCCTCCACTTT.

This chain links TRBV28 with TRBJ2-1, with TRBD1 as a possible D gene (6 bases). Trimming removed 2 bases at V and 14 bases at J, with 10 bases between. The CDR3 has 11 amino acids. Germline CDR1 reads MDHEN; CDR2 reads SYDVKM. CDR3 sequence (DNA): TGTGCCAGCAGTTTAACAGGGAACGAGTTCTTC. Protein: CASSLTGNEFF.